Presented here are 3 T cell receptor beta chains from one specimen sequenced in a study of blood T cell repertoires in COVID-19. The table came from immunoSEQ multiplex PCR; TCRdb's copy has only in-frame clones and leaves some out. The sample holds tens of thousands of clones, more than 85% seen once. The source material was peripheral blood. The receptors derive from a human donor with active COVID-19. The donor label of this sample is uncertain.

The genes are TRBV27 and TRBJ1-1; D perhaps matches TRBD1 (5 bases). The germline V gene encodes CDR1 MNHEY and CDR2 SMNVEV (reference sequence). The CDR3 sequence is 14 residues long. Trimming left V 10 bases short and J 4 bases short, with 19 bases between. CDR3 DNA: TGTGCCACCAAAGCGGGGGTAAGGGGCACTGAAGCTTTCTTT. This codes for CATKAGVRGTEAFF.

The chain joins TRBV28 to TRBJ1-1; a possible D gene is TRBD1 (5 bases). Germline CDR1 reads MDHEN; CDR2 reads SYDVKM. The V gene lost 0 bases and the J gene lost 1 base, with 9 bases spanning the gap. This CDR3 spans 15 amino acids. The CDR3 loop reads CASSLWVQGNTEAFF. The CDR3 region has the DNA TGTGCCAGCAGTTTATGGGTTCAGGGGAACACTGAAGCTTTCTTT.

This chain links TRBV5-4 with TRBJ2-3, with 12 positions matching TRBD2. The germline V gene has CDR1 SGHNT and CDR2 YYREEE (reference sequence). The CDR3 is made up of 15 amino acids. The V and J ends lost 0 bases and 5 bases, in that order; junction bases with no gene match: 1. CDR3 nucleotide sequence: TGTGCCAGCAGCTTGGGGACTAGCGGGAAAGATACGCAGTATTTT. Translating gives CASSLGTSGKDTQYF.